This T cell receptor (beta chain) was sequenced for a study of blood T cell repertoires in COVID-19. Overall study context: COVID-19 samples, acute and convalescent, were from the United States, Italy and Spain. PBMCs, B-cell-depleted T cells, or T cells provided the cDNA or gDNA that made up the material.

Germline V gene lookup returns CDR1 SEHNR and CDR2 FQNEAQ (reference sequence). The CDR3 loop spans 14 amino acids. The V and J ends lost 5 bases and 5 bases, in that order; junction bases with no gene match: 6. One Seattle source followed patients from active infection through their disease course. In the original workflow: Estimated nucleated cell counts came from reference gene primer amplification. Measured with immunoSEQ multiplex PCR; TCRdb has only the in-frame clones, and not every one. V and J calls and clone size follow that table, whereas D and trimming were derived from the DNA. Of 250,000 to 350,000 clones in the sample, about 81% were seen once.

The source is a human donor with COVID-19, enrolled during active disease. The donor label of this sample is uncertain. This rearrangement joins TRBV7-9 to TRBJ1-5; 7 positions agree with TRBD1. The sample comprised peripheral blood. This chain's CDR3 is CASSRNTGDQPQHF. In DNA, the CDR3 is TGTGCCAGCAGCAGAAATACAGGGGATCAGCCCCAGCATTTT.